This is a list of T cell receptor beta chains from one sample in a study of T cell clonotyping in hematopoietic cell transplantation. TCRdb's table, derived via immunoSEQ multiplex PCR, lists solely in-frame clones and lacks some. The sample yields 12,000 to 15,000 clones, over 75% seen once. Specimen: PBMCs, collected 100 days after allogeneic stem cell transplant. These receptors all come from a male patient aged 50 to 59 who had an allogeneic stem cell transplant from an unrelated donor, so T cells may come from the graft donor. Some clones in this sample may be carry-over from other donors' samples. Each CDR3 is given with its conserved first and last residue. Each record gives: J gene, clone size, V gene, D gene, CDR3 DNA, CDR3 protein. A D gene is named only where the DNA matches it firmly. Rows give clone size only sometimes, using once, few, many, or a class for an expanded clone.

TRBJ2-7,-,TRBV11-2,TRBD2,TGTGCCAGCAGCTTAGATGGCAGCGGGAGCCCCTACGAGCAGTACTTC,CASSLDGSGSPYEQYF
TRBJ1-2,-,TRBV5-4,-,TGTGCCAGCAGCCCGGTACCAATACCAAGAGTTAACTATGGCTACACCTTC,CASSPVPIPRVNYGYTF
TRBJ1-4,once,TRBV15,-,TGTGCCACCAGAGACAGAGAAGCTAATGAAAAACTGTTTTTT,CATRDREANEKLFF
TRBJ2-3,once,TRBV28,TRBD1,TGTGCCGGCGGACAGGGGGAGACAGATACGCAGTATTTT,CAGGQGETDTQYF
TRBJ2-3,-,TRBV7-6,-,TGTGCCAGCAGCTTAGTGAGTGACGGAGATACGCAGTATTTT,CASSLVSDGDTQYF
TRBJ2-5,-,TRBV13,-,TGTGCCAGCAGCTCCGGATCAATGGGCGAGACCCAGTACTTC,CASSSGSMGETQYF
TRBJ2-3,few,TRBV5-1,TRBD2,TGCGCCAGCAGCCTCGGGACTAGCGGGGGGGATACGCAGTATTTT,CASSLGTSGGDTQYF
TRBJ1-2,-,TRBV10-3,-,TGTGCCATCAGTGAGGGGGATTCGCAAAGGGATGGCTACACCTTC,CAISEGDSQRDGYTF
TRBJ1-1,-,TRBV9,-,TGTGCCAGCAGCCCCGGTTTGGGGCGCACTGAAGCTTTCTTT,CASSPGLGRTEAFF
TRBJ2-7,-,TRBV30,-,TGTGCCTGGAAGCGAACCGGGACGCCCGTTTCCTCCTACGAGCAGTACTTC,CAWKRTGTPVSSYEQYF
TRBJ2-1,-,TRBV5-8,TRBD2,TGTGCCAGCAGCCAGGGACTAGCGAAGCAGTTCTTC,CASSQGLAKQFF
TRBJ2-3,-,TRBV4-3,TRBD2,TGCGCCAGCAGCGCTAGATTGCAGCGGGAGGCCAGCACAGATACGCAGTATTTT,CASSARLQREASTDTQYF
TRBJ1-1,-,TRBV9,-,TGTGCCAGCAGCGCACACCTGAACACTGAAGCTTTCTTT,CASSAHLNTEAFF
TRBJ1-4,-,TRBV9,TRBD1,TGTGCCAGCAGCCTATTCGGGACAGGGGGCGAAAAACTGTTTTTT,CASSLFGTGGEKLFF
TRBJ1-2,-,TRBV5-5,-,TGTGCCAGCAGCCCAGCCGGTCCGGCAAGTTATGGCTACACCTTC,CASSPAGPASYGYTF
TRBJ1-1,-,TRBV30,-,TGTGCCGGAAATATGAACACTGAAGCTTTCTTT,CAGNMNTEAFF
TRBJ2-2,-,TRBV5-4,-,TGTGCCAGCAGCATCCTTAACGGGGAGCTGTTTTTT,CASSILNGELFF
TRBJ2-5,few,TRBV11-2,TRBD2,TGTGCCAGCAGCCCGCGGGGACTAGCGGGAAAGACCCAGTACTTC,CASSPRGLAGKTQYF
TRBJ1-3,-,TRBV4-2,-,TGTGCCAGCAGCCCGGGCGGGACGGGGGGAAACACCATATATTTT,CASSPGGTGGNTIYF
TRBJ2-7,-,TRBV4-2,TRBD1,TGTGCCAGCAGCCCCCTGGGGGACAGCCGGAACTACGAGCAGTACTTC,CASSPLGDSRNYEQYF
TRBJ1-2,few,TRBV10-1,-,TGCGCCAGCAGTGAGGCGGTGAACTATGGCTACACCTTC,CASSEAVNYGYTF
TRBJ2-7,-,TRBV7-3,-,TGTGCCAGCAGCTTAGGGGGAAACTCCTACGAGCAGTACTTC,CASSLGGNSYEQYF
TRBJ2-1,-,TRBV14,-,TGTGCCAGCAGCCAAGGCATAGCGAACTACAATGAGCAGTTCTTC,CASSQGIANYNEQFF
TRBJ1-1,medium-sized,TRBV30,-,TGTGCCCGAGGACGGGACAACATGAACACTGAAGCTTTCTTT,CARGRDNMNTEAFF
TRBJ1-1,-,TRBV10-3,-,TGTGCCATCAGTGATACCAAGAGCCGCAACACTGAAGCTTTCTTT,CAISDTKSRNTEAFF
TRBJ2-2,-,TRBV27,TRBD2,TGTGCCAGCAGGATCTTGAGCGGGGTCACCGGGGAGCTGTTTTTT,CASRILSGVTGELFF
TRBJ2-3,-,TRBV7-9,-,TGTGCCAGCAGCTTAAAACTAGAATCCCACACAGATACGCAGTATTTT,CASSLKLESHTDTQYF
TRBJ2-1,-,TRBV30,-,TGTGCCTGGAGACGGAGCTACAATGAGCAGTTCTTC,CAWRRSYNEQFF
TRBJ2-7,few,TRBV7-2,-,TGTGCCAGCAGCTTAGCGCGTGGACGGGACGAGCAGTACTTC,CASSLARGRDEQYF
TRBJ2-7,-,TRBV9,-,TGTGCCAGCAGCGTACGGTTTGAGACCTACGAGCAGTACTTC,CASSVRFETYEQYF
TRBJ1-5,-,TRBV6-5,-,TGTGCCAGCAGTAGGGGAAGCAATCAGCCCCAGCATTTT,CASSRGSNQPQHF
TRBJ1-1,-,TRBV6-1,TRBD1,TGTGCCAGCAGGACCTGGACAGGGGACACTGAAGCTTTCTTT,CASRTWTGDTEAFF
TRBJ1-6,-,TRBV11-2,-,TGTGCCAGCAGCCTCCTAACAGGGATCAATTCACCCCTCCACTTT,CASSLLTGINSPLHF
TRBJ1-1,-,TRBV29-1,-,TGCAGCGTTGAGAAGGGGCCCACTGAAGCTTTCTTT,CSVEKGPTEAFF
TRBJ2-7,-,TRBV28,-,TGTGCCAGCATTCTACTCGGAGGCTACGAGCAGTACTTC,CASILLGGYEQYF
TRBJ2-3,few,TRBV5-6,-,TGTGCCAGCAGCTCAGGAGGGGAAAGCACAGATACGCAGTATTTT,CASSSGGESTDTQYF
TRBJ1-4,-,TRBV2,-,TGTGCCAGCTCCGCAGGAGCCTCAACTAATGAAAAACTGTTTTTT,CASSAGASTNEKLFF
TRBJ2-1,-,TRBV7-9,TRBD2,TGTGCCGGCGGGGGGGGGCCGTCCTACAATGAGCAGTTCTTC,CAGGGGPSYNEQFF
TRBJ1-1,-,TRBV7-2,TRBD1,TGTGCTAGCAGCTTAGATGACAGGGGAAACACTGAAGCTTTCTTT,CASSLDDRGNTEAFF
TRBJ2-7,-,TRBV4-1,-,TGCGCCAGCAGCCAAGGTCCGGGGCTGGGCGAGCAGTACTTC,CASSQGPGLGEQYF
TRBJ2-3,-,TRBV5-1,TRBD2,TGCGCCAGCTTGGGGCAAGCGGGAGCTGGAGATACGCAGTATTTT,CASLGQAGAGDTQYF
TRBJ2-7,-,TRBV5-6,-,TGTGCCAGCAGCTTGTATGGCGGCAGAGCCTCCTACGAGCAGTACTTC,CASSLYGGRASYEQYF
TRBJ2-7,-,TRBV11-3,-,TGTGCCAGCAGCTTTTCTCGAGGATACGAGCAGTACTTC,CASSFSRGYEQYF
TRBJ1-4,-,TRBV15,-,TGTGCCACCAGCAGGACCCTGGTAGGGGGAAGCGATGAAAAACTGTTTTTT,CATSRTLVGGSDEKLFF
TRBJ1-3,-,TRBV4-1,-,TGCGCCAGCAGCCAAGAGAGCAGGACCTCTGGAAACACCATATATTTT,CASSQESRTSGNTIYF
TRBJ1-1,once,TRBV6-1,-,TGTGCCAGCAGTGAACAGGGGACTGGCACTGAAGCTTTCTTT,CASSEQGTGTEAFF
TRBJ1-1,-,TRBV28,TRBD1,TGTGCCAGCATCTTACAGGGGGCAAATACTGAAGCTTTCTTT,CASILQGANTEAFF
TRBJ1-1,-,TRBV30,TRBD1,TGTGCCTGGGGCAGGGGGATGAACACTGAAGCTTTCTTT,CAWGRGMNTEAFF
TRBJ1-2,-,TRBV11-2,TRBD1,TGTGCCAGCAGCGTCGACAGGGGGGTGGGCTACACCTTC,CASSVDRGVGYTF
TRBJ1-1,few,TRBV7-2,-,TGTGCCAGCAGTCAAACCCCTGGGTCTGAAGCTTTCTTT,CASSQTPGSEAFF
TRBJ2-2,few,TRBV5-1,TRBD2,TGCGCCAGCAGCCGAGGGGGACTAGTGGGAACCGGGGAGCTGTTTTTT,CASSRGGLVGTGELFF
TRBJ2-2,-,TRBV14,-,TGTGCCAGCAGCCACAGCCTAGGGGGGGCCGGGGAGCTGTTTTTT,CASSHSLGGAGELFF
TRBJ2-5,-,TRBV5-1,-,TGCGCCAGCAGCCCCACCCCGAGCGGACGGAGGCTGCAAGAGACCCAGTACTTC,CASSPTPSGRRLQETQYF
TRBJ1-2,-,TRBV10-3,TRBD1,TGTGCCATCAGTGAGTCTAGAGGACAGGGGGCTGGCTACACCTTC,CAISESRGQGAGYTF
TRBJ2-1,-,TRBV30,TRBD2,TGTGCCTGGAGTGTAAGCGGGGGGACCTACAATGAGCAGTTCTTC,CAWSVSGGTYNEQFF
TRBJ1-1,few,TRBV19,-,TGTGCCAGTAGTTCGTCCAGGGGTTTGGAGATGAACACTGAAGCTTTCTTT,CASSSSRGLEMNTEAFF
TRBJ1-1,-,TRBV9,TRBD1,TGTGCCAGCACCCTTGTGGGACAGGGGACTGAAGCTTTCTTT,CASTLVGQGTEAFF
TRBJ2-3,-,TRBV6-6,TRBD2,TGTGCCACCGGTAGCGGGAGAGGTTACGATACGCAGTATTTT,CATGSGRGYDTQYF
TRBJ1-1,-,TRBV7-6,TRBD1,TGTGCCAGCAGCCCATGGACAGGGTCGGATAACACTGAAGCTTTCTTT,CASSPWTGSDNTEAFF